This TCR beta chain was sequenced during a study of shared clonotypes between healthy human individuals. From germline, CDR1 is SGHTA and CDR2 FQGNSA. The V gene lost 0 bases and the J gene lost 5 bases, with 10 bases spanning the gap. This CDR3 comprises 14 residues. This clone was detected only once. The sample has other DNA sequences that encode this CDR3 too. TCRdb's table, derived via immunoSEQ multiplex PCR, lists solely in-frame clones and lacks some. The sample carries around 700,000 clones, approximately 73% recorded once. What was sequenced was memory CD4+ T cells sorted from blood. Subset: CD45RA-negative fraction. This receptor was obtained from a woman in her twenties or thirties in good health. V gene TRBV7-2 combines with J gene TRBJ2-5, with a weak D call TRBD1 (5 bases). Written as DNA, the CDR3 is TGTGCCAGCAGCTTAGCAGGGGCAGGGGAGACCCAGTACTTC. It yields the protein CASSLAGAGETQYF.